This record covers a single T cell receptor (beta chain). Its antigen remains undetermined. No base quality information exists; no much larger clone differs at one position. This specimen comes from a study of CD4 T cells in relation to SARS-CoV-2 and coronaviruses (dated by TCRdb to the early 2020s). At the level of the whole study: In the ViraFEST assay, PBMCs were cultured with antigen for less than 11 days, after which TCR beta CDR3s were sequenced to identify clonal expansions specific to the antigen. Memory CD4+ T cell crossreactivity between SARS-CoV-2 and common cold coronavirus spike proteins was assessed at the TCR clonotype level in the study. An HIV-1 Nef peptide pool or a culture without peptide was used as the negative reference condition. The Adaptive Biotechnologies TCR-sequencing kit was used to sequence samples from a few pre-COVID donors and the naive versus memory experiments, while other data came from Illumina-based sequencing. Patient-derived lymphoblastoid cell lines were used to map the HLA restriction of shared crossreactive spike epitopes. A different, Illumina-based TCR-beta assay was used to sequence expansion assays from other donors in the study. Points the paper makes about the study in general: Crossreactivity analysis was centred on spike protein, so crossreactivity against other viral proteins was not assessed. Significantly weaker SARS-CoV-2-driven expansion was shown by crossreactive clones than by monoreactive clones, consistent with antigenic imprinting. Small numbers of patients and of tested TCRs were a limitation of the study. About 65% of donors had memory CD4+ clonotypes that crossrecognized SARS-CoV-2 and at least one common cold coronavirus spike. Because no donor provided both pre-pandemic and post-infection samples, tracing the source of pre-existing responses was limited.

Libraries were constructed by the immunoSEQ multiplex PCR assay. Regarding the original processing steps: During preprocessing, nonproductive sequences were discarded, as were any CDR3s that did not begin with C, did not end with F or W, or were shorter than 7 amino acids. Antigen-specific clonotypes were called with the MANAFEST web app on the basis of expansion relative to the reference and to other culture wells. A clone was considered positive if the clone showed significant expansion compared with the reference culture in 2 of 3 replicate wells at an FDR below 0.05. Positive clones also required significant expansion versus all other tandem wells and an odds ratio above 5. CDR3 homology was quantified as pairwise Levenshtein distance, calculated with the stringdist R package after three terminal residues were trimmed from each end. In TCRdb, the immuneACCESS table is reduced to in-frame sequences with V and J assigned. These tables do not hold every clone; where another copy was compared, an unresolved V gene accounts for under half, and the others remain unexplained. The V and J calls and clone size come from that table; D and trimming were worked out from the DNA. Counted in this sample were tens of thousands of clones; about 71% of them appeared once. Roughly a sixth of the sample is taken by the ten largest.

CD4+ T cells from unexposed donors were collected before the COVID-19 pandemic (2011-2018). After around 10 days of culture, CD4+ T cells were isolated with the EasySep CD4+ T cell isolation kit. Unexposed donor CD4+ T cells were tested for reactivity to SARS-CoV-2 S and N and four common cold coronavirus spike pools, as cell number allowed. Each well received over 1.5 million PBMCs, cultured in IMDM supplemented with about 4.5% human AB serum and 9.5 to 10 IU/ml IL-2. Half of the culture medium was replaced with fresh IL-2-containing medium on days 3 and 7. Each peptide culture condition was generally run in triplicate replicate wells. The leukapheresis product used for the unexposed donors was purchased from a commercial source. PBMCs were isolated from leukapheresis product or whole blood by Ficoll-Paque PLUS gradient centrifugation. The PBMCs went either fresh into the expansion assay or into cryopreservation at -140 degrees C. The QIAamp Micro DNA Kit was used to extract genomic DNA from the CD4+ T cells.

CDR1 and CDR2 (SGHAT, FQNNGV) derive from the germline V gene. The CDR3 starts with the cysteine, ends with the phenylalanine, and has 15 residues. Only CDR3 DNA is held: 45 bases, read in frame from base 1. The germline V end is reduced by 6 bases and the J end by 4 bases; junction bases left unmatched: 5. This TCR came from a human donor in good health. This receptor chain uses TRBV11-2 and TRBJ2-2; 10 middle bases align to TRBD2. Material for sequencing was CD4+ T cells from PBMCs, cultured in vitro. This receptor carries the CDR3 CASSLAGDGTGELFF. Here is the DNA: TGTGCCAGCAGTCTAGCGGGAGACGGCACCGGGGAGCTGTTTTTT.